What follows are 19 T cell receptor beta chains derived from one specimen sequenced in a study of T cells after yellow fever vaccination. MiXCR, applied by TCRdb to the 5' RACE reads, yields one record per CDR3 protein. The sample records approximately 300,000 distinct CDR3 sequences, 6.5% to 8.5% being singletons. Source: PBMCs, taken 35 to 50 days after the first yellow fever vaccination. These receptors were taken from a man aged 18-30 years who received the YFV17D yellow fever vaccine.

The chain couples TRBV19 to TRBJ2-3; a weak D match, TRBD1 (6 bases). V dropped 3 bases and J dropped 0 bases, with 10 bases sitting between them. Germline CDR1 is LNHDA and CDR2 is SQIVND (reference sequence). The CDR3 has 15 amino acids. CDR3 nucleotides: TGTGCCAGTAGTATCCGGGACATCAGCACAGATACGCAGTATTTT. Its protein product is CASSIRDISTDTQYF.

This clonotype came up a few times. Here the CDR3 reads CASSPSQGGHNEQFF. CDR3 coding DNA: TGTGCCAGCAGCCCCTCGCAGGGAGGCCACAATGAGCAGTTCTTC. The chain employs TRBV7-6 and TRBJ2-1; the D gene is possibly TRBD2 (6 bases). Trimming stripped 5 bases from V and 5 bases from J, with 16 bases between. Per germline, CDR1 SGHVS and CDR2 FNYEAQ. This CDR3 has 15 residues.

There are a few counts of this clonotype. The gene calls are TRBV7-9 and TRBJ1-2, with TRBD1 matching over 7 bases. This CDR3 is 15 amino acids long. The V gene end was trimmed by 4 bases and the J gene end by 6 bases; junction bases not matched to a gene: 11. Per germline, CDR1 SEHNR and CDR2 FQNEAQ (reference sequence). The DNA of the CDR3 is TGTGCCAGCAGCTGGGGGGGGACAGCCTCGGATGGCTACACCTTC. It is translated as CASSWGGTASDGYTF.

V usage is TRBV7-8 and J usage is TRBJ2-3, with 7 nucleotides matching TRBD1. The CDR3 extends over 19 amino acids. The germline V gene encodes CDR1 SGHVS and CDR2 FQNEAQ. The V segment lost 1 base and the J segment 3 bases; nucleotides outside the gene matches: 16. CDR3 nucleotide sequence: TGTGCCAGCAGCTTAGGGGCAGGGGGTCGGAGGTTAGCAACAGATACGCAGTATTTT. Residues: CASSLGAGGRRLATDTQYF.

This clonotype occurred a few times. This chain links TRBV30 with TRBJ2-6; no clear D gene. V gave up 0 bases and J gave up 0 bases, with 6 bases separating them. Germline-derived CDR1 and CDR2 are GTSNPN and SVGIG (reference sequence). The CDR3 is 15 residues long. The CDR3 nucleotides read TGTGCCTGGAGTGTAAGAGTCTCTGGGGCCAACGTCCTGACTTTC. Its protein is CAWSVRVSGANVLTF.

This clonotype was counted ten times or more. The chain joins TRBV7-8 to TRBJ2-3, with unresolved D. Germline values: CDR1 SGHVS, CDR2 FQNEAQ. Between the trimmed V and J ends, which lost 1 base and 0 bases, there was a span of 5 bases. This CDR3 is 14 amino acids long. CDR3 DNA: TGTGCCAGCAGCTTAGTTGATAGCACAGATACGCAGTATTTT. This encodes CASSLVDSTDTQYF.

This clonotype came up many times. The V call is TRBV20-1, the J call TRBJ2-1, with D perhaps TRBD1 or TRBD2 (8 bases each). The V gene lost 6 bases and the J gene lost 6 bases, with 15 bases spanning the gap. The CDR3 has 13 amino acids. Germline V gene sequence: CDR1 DFQATT, CDR2 SNEGSKA (reference sequence). This CDR3 reads CSARGRGVNEQFF. In DNA form, the CDR3 reads TGCAGTGCCAGGGGGCGGGGGGTCAATGAGCAGTTCTTC.

This rearrangement joins TRBV7-2 to TRBJ2-7; D is unresolved. Germline V gene lookup returns CDR1 SGHTA and CDR2 FQGNSA. The CDR3 has 13 amino acids. Trimming took off 8 bases at V and 2 bases at J, with 13 bases between the two ends. The CDR3 bases are TGTGCCAGCGGACGCGGACCCCCCTACGAGCAGTACTTC. Translation gives CASGRGPPYEQYF.

This chain connects TRBV7-2 to TRBJ2-3, with no clear D. The CDR3 sequence is 13 residues long. Germline CDR1 is SGHTA and CDR2 is FQGNSA. V dropped 3 bases and J dropped 1 base, with 5 bases sitting between them. The CDR3 DNA follows: TGTGCCAGCAGCTTCTGGCGCACAGATACGCAGTATTTT. This encodes CASSFWRTDTQYF.

The J gene is TRBJ2-6, the V gene TRBV5-1, with D perhaps matching TRBD2 (5 bases). The germline gives CDR1 SGHRS, CDR2 YFSETQ. Trimming left V 3 bases short and J 0 bases short, with 7 bases between. The CDR3 runs to 15 residues. CDR3 sequence reads: CASSSTSSGANVLTF. The CDR3 region has the DNA TGCGCCAGCAGCTCAACTAGCTCTGGGGCCAACGTCCTGACTTTC.

The CDR3 protein is CSVVGGATDTQYF. CDR3 sequence (DNA): TGCAGCGTTGTTGGGGGGGCCACAGATACGCAGTATTTT. The J gene is TRBJ2-3, the V gene TRBV29-1; tentatively, D is TRBD2 (7 bases). The V gene's germline CDR1 is SQVTM and CDR2 ANQGSEA. The CDR3 extends over 13 amino acids. V lost 4 bases to trimming and J lost 2 bases, with 10 bases between them.

In this sample, this clonotype turned up a few times. The V and J genes are TRBV5-4 and TRBJ2-1, with 10 bases lining up with TRBD2. Trimming took 5 bases from V and 10 from J; bases not matched to a gene: 18. The CDR3 is 17 residues long. Germline assignment: CDR1 SGHNT and CDR2 YYREEE (reference sequence). The DNA of the CDR3 is TGTGCCAGCAGTAAGCCCCAGCGGGGGGGCCCAGTCTCCGAGCAGTTCTTC. This encodes CASSKPQRGGPVSEQFF.

This clonotype was seen a handful of times. The rearrangement links TRBV6-2 or TRBV6-3 to TRBJ2-1, with D possibly being TRBD1 (5 bases). This CDR3 region has 16 residues. V shed 7 bases and J shed 2 bases, with 18 bases lying between them. CDR1 MNHEY and CDR2 SVGEGT come from the germline V gene. The CDR3 DNA reads TGTGCCAGCAACCACCGTAAAGGGGTACCCTACAATGAGCAGTTCTTC. Its protein is CASNHRKGVPYNEQFF.

The chain couples TRBV5-1 to TRBJ2-7, with D possibly being TRBD1 (5 bases). Germline CDR1 and CDR2: SGHRS and YFSETQ. CDR3 length: 13 residues. V lost 3 bases and J lost 0, with 7 bases in between. This chain's CDR3 is CASSSDNSYEQYF. The CDR3 DNA reads as TGCGCCAGCAGCTCGGACAACTCCTACGAGCAGTACTTC.

The rearrangement joins TRBV7-9 to TRBJ2-7; TRBD1 is a possible D gene (6 bases). V was clipped by 4 bases and J by 2 bases, with 18 bases between them. Germline CDR1 reads SEHNR; CDR2 reads FQNEAQ (reference sequence). There are 16 residues in the CDR3. The CDR3 region is CASSSSTGQRAYEQYF. The CDR3, as DNA: TGTGCCAGCAGCTCATCCACCGGACAGCGAGCCTACGAGCAGTACTTC.

This clonotype has only a few counts. This chain joins TRBV10-3 and TRBJ1-5; D possibly corresponds to TRBD1 (5 bases). This CDR3 has 14 residues. V was pared by 5 bases and J by 0 bases, with 8 bases between. Germline lookup yields CDR1 ENHRY and CDR2 SYGVKD. This CDR3 reads CAISSRGSNQPQHF. For the CDR3, the DNA is TGTGCCATCAGTTCAAGGGGTAGCAATCAGCCCCAGCATTTT.

This clonotype was detected a few times. This chain uses TRBV9 with TRBJ2-1; D not resolved. CDR1 is SGDLS, CDR2 YYNGEE, per germline. V lost 3 bases and J 7 bases, leaving 11 bases between the germline ends. The CDR3 contains 13 residues. The CDR3 nucleotides are TGTGCCAGCAGCGGCCCTAATCGGAATGAGCAGTTCTTC. Its protein product is CASSGPNRNEQFF.

This clonotype occurred a few times. This chain connects TRBV7-3 to TRBJ2-2; D is tentatively TRBD1 or TRBD2 (6 bases each). Trimming shortened V by 0 bases and J by 7 bases, and 9 bases separated the two germline ends. The CDR3 totals 14 residues. Per germline, CDR1 SGHTA and CDR2 FQGTGA. The CDR3 DNA reads TGTGCCAGCAGCTTAACAGGGGGGAACGGGGAGCTGTTTTTT. Encoded protein: CASSLTGGNGELFF.

This clonotype was observed at least ten times. DNA for the CDR3: TGTGCCAGCAGCTTAAATATCCTAGGCGCCTACACAGATACGCAGTATTTT. It translates to CASSLNILGAYTDTQYF. The chain combines TRBV7-9 with TRBJ2-3, with unresolved D. The CDR3 contains 17 residues. Germline CDR1 is SEHNR and CDR2 is FQNEAQ (reference sequence). Trimming stripped 2 bases from V and 2 bases from J, with 17 bases between.